This T cell receptor (beta chain) was sequenced during a study of shared T cell receptors in the human thymus (TCRdb year 2021). With regard to the full study: The study examined how self-reactive, shared T-cell receptor alpha chains are generated in the human thymus.

In its sample, this clone was seen a few times. Its cognate antigen has yet to be identified. Base qualities are not provided; no much larger clone lies one nucleotide away. The method behind the library was the immunoSEQ multiplex PCR assay. TCRdb's version of the immuneACCESS table is confined to in-frame rearrangements and falls short of the full clone set. An unresolved V gene accounts for under half of the shortfall where checked; the remainder is of unknown origin. The sample contains 600,000 or so clones, around 87% of them found a single time. The ten largest clones capture roughly 0.0094% of the sample. Another study also made use of these data, one on human thymus T cells. That second report states: In Finland, the donors were immunologically healthy infants who were having open corrective cardiac surgery for congenital heart defects. Thymus tissue was collected as surgical resects that were removed during corrective cardiac surgery. Biased V and J gene segment usage appeared to be present in both thymic and peripheral blood repertoires. The related research found that thymic TCR repertoires overlapped highly between unrelated individuals. TCR alpha and beta repertoires from roughly eight infant thymus samples and a few related peripheral blood samples were characterized in the study. Donor ages ranging from about 6 to 250 days were recorded, and several male and two female infants were included in the cohort. After being mechanically released from the tissue, thymocytes were kept at -70 degrees C in pellets of roughly 10-33 million cells. Genomic DNA was extracted from frozen cell pellets with a QIAsymphony instrument. TCRB and TCRAD loci were amplified from a standardized quantity of quality-controlled genomic DNA using the immunoSEQ multiplex PCR assay. The V(D)J region was spanned by amplicons of a length sufficient to cover the CDR3 and to identify V and J genes. The commercial immunoSEQ service was used to sequence amplicons on an Illumina platform. Primer bias and sequencing errors were corrected using previously described methods, and TCRAD and TCRB definitions followed the IMGT database. immunoSEQ Analyzer 3.0 and VDJTools were used for repertoire analysis, which covered basic statistics, V/J segment usage, diversity estimates, rarefaction and pairwise overlap. To estimate diversity, the Chao1, ChaoE, Efron-Thisted, Shannon and inverse Simpson indices were applied, and diversity was also estimated on datasets down-sampled to the smallest sample. Repertoire overlap used strict matching of CDR3 nucleotide sequence, V gene and J gene, with Jaccard-based multidimensional scaling clustering. On average, thymus samples yielded about 730,000 unique TCRB clonotypes, whereas blood samples yielded some 85,000.

The receptor was isolated from a boy under three years old with a congenital heart defect. Donor details come from another sample of the same person, matched by shared clones. The source material was thymocytes.

The DNA sequence is as follows: TGTGCCAGCAGCGTTCAGGGCTGGGACACCATATATTTT. This sequence encodes CASSVQGWDTIYF. Rearrangement joined TRBV9 to TRBJ1-3, with TRBD1 perhaps the D gene, on 5 matching bases. V loses 2 bases, J loses 8 bases, and the germline ends lie 11 bases apart. Inclusive of the bounding cysteine and phenylalanine, the CDR3 is 13 residues long. CDR3 DNA is the only sequence kept; it has 39 bases, read in frame from the first base. CDR1 and CDR2, looked up from the germline V gene, are SGDLS and YYNGEE.